Listed here are 9 T cell receptor beta chains from one sample, sequenced in a study of CD8 T cells in ankylosing spondylitis. Study-level results: A motif in TCR beta, a set of 8 or 9 highly homologous variants, appeared characteristic of ankylosing spondylitis blood.

No antigen has been assigned to these receptors. TCRdb independently ran MiXCR on the 5' RACE reads; one entry per CDR3 protein. The data hold 700,000 or so distinct CDR3 sequences, with around 20% observed a single time. Sequencing was done on a sample of blood, either unsorted or a sorted T cell fraction (not recorded which). These TCRs come from a male donor with ankylosing spondylitis.

The chain employs TRBV6-1 and TRBJ2-5; tentative D call: TRBD2 (5 bases). Trimming removed 5 bases from V and 5 bases from J, with 15 bases in between. This CDR3 is built from 14 residues. In germline, CDR1 is MNHNS, CDR2 SASEGT. The CDR3 here is CASSRVGQRETQYF. The CDR3 DNA sequence: TGTGCCAGCAGTCGGGTGGGCCAGCGGGAGACCCAGTACTTC.

This chain joins TRBV7-3 and TRBJ2-1, with 9 bases lining up with TRBD2. Germline assignment: CDR1 SGHTA and CDR2 FQGTGA. Unmatched junction bases numbered 7, after V lost 2 bases and J lost 8 bases. The CDR3 extends over 15 amino acids. CDR3 protein: CASSLAGGLLYEQFF. CDR3 in DNA: TGTGCCAGCAGCTTAGCGGGGGGGCTGCTTTATGAGCAGTTCTTC.

V is TRBV12-3 or TRBV12-4 and J is TRBJ1-5, with 9 bases matching TRBD1. The CDR3 has 16 amino acids. V trimming: 4 bases; J trimming: 9 bases; junction bases outside the gene matches: 13. CDR3 bases: TGTGCCAGCAGTTCCGCGGGACAGGGATCGTCAGCGCCCCAGCATTTT. Its translation: CASSSAGQGSSAPQHF.

The CDR3 sequence is CASSKSIGPRDTDTQYF. The CDR3 DNA follows: TGCGCCAGCAGTAAATCCATAGGCCCAAGGGACACAGATACGCAGTATTTT. The chain joins TRBV4-1 to TRBJ2-3; D call uncertain. The CDR3 is 17 amino acids. Trimming cost V 6 bases and J 2 bases, with 21 bases left between them. CDR1 and CDR2 (germline): MGHRA, YSYEKL.

This clonotype was counted a few times. V usage is TRBV13 and J usage is TRBJ2-5; D possibly corresponds to TRBD2 (6 bases). In germline, CDR1 is PRHDT, CDR2 FYEKMQ (reference sequence). V was clipped by 5 bases and J by 2 bases, with 18 bases between them. There are 16 residues in the CDR3. Written as DNA, the CDR3 is TGTGCCAGCAGCCCGTCTGCTAGCGCCGGGCAAGAGACCCAGTACTTC. Its translation: CASSPSASAGQETQYF.

This clonotype turned up a few times. CDR3 DNA sequence: TGTGCCAGCAGCGGATCGGGACAGGGACTTTCCTACGAGCAGTACTTC. It is translated as CASSGSGQGLSYEQYF. The chain couples TRBV7-9 to TRBJ2-7; TRBD1 matches at 9 bases. Germline V lookup: CDR1 SEHNR, CDR2 FQNEAQ (reference sequence). The CDR3 is 16 residues long. The V gene end was trimmed by 5 bases and the J gene end by 1 base; junction bases not matched to a gene: 9.

The genes are TRBV7-6 and TRBJ2-7; no clear D. Trimming took off 0 bases at V and 5 bases at J, with 8 bases between the two ends. Germline V CDR1 and CDR2: SGHVS, FNYEAQ. There are 13 residues in the CDR3. The CDR3 region is CASSLASPNEQYF. The CDR3 DNA is TGTGCCAGCAGCTTAGCTTCCCCTAACGAGCAGTACTTC.

This chain links TRBV20-1 with TRBJ1-1; TRBD1 is a possible D gene (5 bases). Per germline, CDR1 DFQATT and CDR2 SNEGSKA (reference sequence). The CDR3 consists of 16 residues. The V and J ends lost 6 bases and 0 bases respectively, with 20 bases between them. The CDR3 DNA reads as TGCAGTGCGGACCCCGTGGAGGGGTATATGAACACTGAAGCTTTCTTT. Translating it yields CSADPVEGYMNTEAFF.

The chain links TRBV4-3 to TRBJ2-6; D unclear. The CDR3 consists of 19 residues. Germline lookup yields CDR1 LGHNA and CDR2 YSLEER. Trimming took 4 bases from V and 0 from J, leaving 19 bases between them. The CDR3 here is CASSPTLDRTSSGANVLTF. DNA for the CDR3: TGCGCCAGCAGCCCGACCCTAGACCGTACATCCTCTGGGGCCAACGTCCTGACTTTC.